A selection of T cell receptor beta chains follows, all from one sample in a study of T cells in Graves' hyperthyroidism and ophthalmopathy. TCRdb passed the multiplex PCR reads through MiXCR, listing each CDR3 protein once. Among a few hundred thousand distinct CDR3 sequences listed, just under 25% were seen once. The sample was blood. Every receptor here comes from a man in his fifties or sixties with Graves' hyperthyroidism. Each CDR3 is given with its conserved first and last residue. D genes are given only for firm matches. Clone size is given for some rows only: seen once, a few or many times, or a class if the clone is expanded.

clone_size: many; j_call: TRBJ2-7; v_call: TRBV6-1; d_call: .; cdr3_aa: CASSKTPGGGSSYEQYF; cdr3_nt: TGTGCCAGCAGCAAAACGCCGGGGGGCGGGAGCTCCTACGAGCAGTACTTC
clone_size: few; j_call: TRBJ1-5; v_call: TRBV19; d_call: .; cdr3_aa: CATSRGGASNQPQHF; cdr3_nt: TGTGCCACCAGCCGGGGGGGAGCCAGCAATCAGCCCCAGCATTTT
clone_size: .; j_call: TRBJ2-3; v_call: TRBV20-1; d_call: .; cdr3_aa: CSVNGANTGTQYF; cdr3_nt: TGCAGTGTAAACGGGGCAAACACAGGTACGCAGTATTTT
clone_size: .; j_call: TRBJ1-4; v_call: TRBV3-1; d_call: .; cdr3_aa: CASSQAGLGEKLFF; cdr3_nt: TGTGCCAGCAGCCAAGCTGGCCTCGGTGAAAAACTGTTTTTT
clone_size: few; j_call: TRBJ1-1; v_call: TRBV20-1; d_call: .; cdr3_aa: CSASGGGGNTEAFF; cdr3_nt: TGCAGTGCTAGCGGGGGCGGGGGAAACACTGAAGCTTTCTTT
clone_size: once; j_call: TRBJ2-1; v_call: TRBV27; d_call: TRBD1; cdr3_aa: CASTTGYNEQFF; cdr3_nt: TGTGCCAGCACGACAGGGTACAATGAGCAGTTCTTC
clone_size: .; j_call: TRBJ2-3; v_call: TRBV6-1; d_call: .; cdr3_aa: CASRNRGGGTDTQYF; cdr3_nt: TGTGCCAGCAGGAACAGGGGAGGGGGCACAGATACGCAGTATTTT
clone_size: once; j_call: TRBJ2-1; v_call: TRBV5-1; d_call: .; cdr3_aa: CASSLDFNEQLF; cdr3_nt: TGCGCCAGCAGCTTGGACTTCAATGAGCAGCTCTTC
clone_size: many; j_call: TRBJ2-7; v_call: TRBV28; d_call: .; cdr3_aa: CASSFQGAASYEQYF; cdr3_nt: TGTGCCAGCAGTTTCCAGGGAGCTGCATCCTACGAGCAGTACTTC
clone_size: .; j_call: TRBJ2-1; v_call: TRBV29-1; d_call: TRBD2; cdr3_aa: CSVEGLAGGVEQFF; cdr3_nt: TGCAGCGTTGAGGGCCTAGCGGGAGGGGTTGAGCAGTTCTTC
clone_size: few; j_call: TRBJ2-2; v_call: TRBV5-5; d_call: TRBD1; cdr3_aa: CASSFPGGTGELFF; cdr3_nt: TGTGCCAGCAGCTTCCCAGGGGGAACCGGGGAGCTGTTTTTT
clone_size: .; j_call: TRBJ2-5; v_call: TRBV7-8; d_call: .; cdr3_aa: CASSLDRTDENF; cdr3_nt: TGTGCCAGCAGCTTAGATCGTACAGATGAGAACTTC
clone_size: many; j_call: TRBJ1-1; v_call: TRBV19; d_call: TRBD1; cdr3_aa: CASRTTGGTEAFF; cdr3_nt: TGTGCCAGTAGGACAACAGGGGGGACTGAAGCTTTCTTT
clone_size: .; j_call: TRBJ2-3; v_call: TRBV6-1; d_call: .; cdr3_aa: CASSNPSVTLGPDTQYF; cdr3_nt: TGTGCCAGCAGTAACCCTTCTGTTACTCTCGGTCCCGATACGCAGTATTTT
clone_size: .; j_call: TRBJ1-1; v_call: TRBV19; d_call: TRBD1; cdr3_aa: CASSTGTGVRTEAFF; cdr3_nt: TGTGCCAGTAGTACCGGCACAGGGGTGAGGACTGAAGCTTTCTTT
clone_size: many; j_call: TRBJ2-7; v_call: TRBV20-1; d_call: .; cdr3_aa: CSASRTYDEQYF; cdr3_nt: TGCAGTGCTAGTCGTACGTACGACGAGCAGTACTTC
clone_size: many; j_call: TRBJ1-2; v_call: TRBV6-1; d_call: .; cdr3_aa: CASKDYGYTF; cdr3_nt: TGTGCCAGCAAAGACTATGGCTACACCTTC
clone_size: few; j_call: TRBJ1-2; v_call: TRBV20-1; d_call: .; cdr3_aa: CSASTGAGSYGYTF; cdr3_nt: TGCAGTGCTAGTACGGGGGCCGGGAGCTATGGCTACACCTTC
clone_size: .; j_call: TRBJ2-1; v_call: TRBV5-5; d_call: .; cdr3_aa: CASSSLSGLLGDEQFF; cdr3_nt: TGTGCCAGCAGCTCACTTAGCGGCCTGCTTGGGGATGAGCAGTTCTTC
clone_size: many; j_call: TRBJ2-1; v_call: TRBV7-2; d_call: .; cdr3_aa: CASGTPGRVFGEQFF; cdr3_nt: TGTGCCAGCGGAACCCCCGGACGTGTTTTTGGTGAGCAGTTCTTC
clone_size: many; j_call: TRBJ1-4; v_call: TRBV28; d_call: .; cdr3_aa: CASSTPETGKLFF; cdr3_nt: TGTGCCAGCAGTACCCCAGAGACGGGGAAACTGTTTTTT
clone_size: many; j_call: TRBJ2-7; v_call: TRBV28; d_call: .; cdr3_aa: CASSLNYEQYF; cdr3_nt: TGTGCCAGCAGTTTAAACTACGAGCAGTACTTC
clone_size: many; j_call: TRBJ2-6; v_call: TRBV6-6; d_call: .; cdr3_aa: CASSYSSGANVLTF; cdr3_nt: TGTGCCAGCAGTTACAGCTCTGGGGCCAACGTCCTGACTTTC
clone_size: .; j_call: TRBJ2-7; v_call: TRBV10-3; d_call: TRBD1; cdr3_aa: CAIRDRGRNEQYF; cdr3_nt: TGTGCCATCAGAGACAGGGGGCGAAACGAGCAGTACTTC
clone_size: many; j_call: TRBJ2-1; v_call: TRBV2; d_call: .; cdr3_aa: CASSEGGIYNEQFF; cdr3_nt: TGTGCCAGCAGTGAGGGGGGCATTTACAATGAGCAGTTCTTC
clone_size: many; j_call: TRBJ2-5; v_call: TRBV2; d_call: TRBD2; cdr3_aa: CASMAGTTQETQYF; cdr3_nt: TGTGCCAGCATGGCCGGGACTACACAAGAGACCCAGTACTTC
clone_size: .; j_call: TRBJ2-5; v_call: TRBV6-1; d_call: .; cdr3_aa: CASSYISSQETQYF; cdr3_nt: TGTGCCAGCAGTTATATTTCCTCCCAAGAGACCCAGTACTTC
clone_size: few; j_call: TRBJ2-1; v_call: TRBV20-1; d_call: TRBD1; cdr3_aa: CSAGPGQGNHEQFF; cdr3_nt: TGCAGTGCTGGGCCGGGACAGGGGAATCATGAGCAGTTCTTC
clone_size: many; j_call: TRBJ2-5; v_call: TRBV11-2; d_call: .; cdr3_aa: CASSLKGVGETQYF; cdr3_nt: TGTGCCAGCAGCTTAAAAGGGGTGGGAGAGACCCAGTACTTC
clone_size: many; j_call: TRBJ2-7; v_call: TRBV7-8; d_call: .; cdr3_aa: CASSQEAFSYEQYF; cdr3_nt: TGTGCCAGCAGTCAAGAGGCTTTCTCCTACGAGCAGTACTTC
clone_size: few; j_call: TRBJ2-1; v_call: TRBV27; d_call: TRBD1; cdr3_aa: CASRRTGGAYNEQFF; cdr3_nt: TGTGCCAGCAGGCGAACAGGGGGCGCCTACAATGAGCAGTTCTTC
clone_size: few; j_call: TRBJ2-2; v_call: TRBV29-1; d_call: .; cdr3_aa: CSAGGVTGELFF; cdr3_nt: TGCAGCGCCGGTGGGGTTACCGGGGAGCTGTTTTTT
clone_size: .; j_call: TRBJ2-1; v_call: TRBV20-1; d_call: .; cdr3_aa: CSASDPPQETYNEQFF; cdr3_nt: TGCAGTGCAAGCGACCCGCCACAAGAAACCTACAATGAGCAGTTCTTC
clone_size: few; j_call: TRBJ1-2; v_call: TRBV7-9; d_call: .; cdr3_aa: CASSLAQVGGPANYGYTF; cdr3_nt: TGTGCCAGCAGCTTAGCCCAAGTGGGAGGGCCCGCTAACTATGGCTACACCTTC
clone_size: many; j_call: TRBJ2-4; v_call: TRBV27; d_call: .; cdr3_aa: CASSRRAKNIQYF; cdr3_nt: TGTGCCAGCAGTAGGAGGGCCAAAAACATTCAGTACTTC
clone_size: few; j_call: TRBJ1-1; v_call: TRBV7-8; d_call: .; cdr3_aa: CASSLARGGDTEAFF; cdr3_nt: TGTGCCAGCAGCTTAGCACGGGGGGGGGACACTGAAGCTTTCTTT
clone_size: .; j_call: TRBJ2-7; v_call: TRBV6-2/TRBV6-3; d_call: TRBD1; cdr3_aa: CASRRGTGSYEQYF; cdr3_nt: TGTGCCAGCAGAAGGGGGACAGGGAGCTACGAGCAGTACTTC
clone_size: .; j_call: TRBJ1-1; v_call: TRBV12-5; d_call: .; cdr3_aa: CASGLGDLNTEAFF; cdr3_nt: TGTGCTAGTGGTTTGGGGGACTTGAACACTGAAGCTTTCTTT
clone_size: .; j_call: TRBJ2-1; v_call: TRBV12-5; d_call: TRBD1; cdr3_aa: CASGPTGAYNEQFF; cdr3_nt: TGTGCTAGTGGTCCTACAGGGGCCTACAATGAGCAGTTCTTC
clone_size: few; j_call: TRBJ2-2; v_call: TRBV7-3; d_call: TRBD2; cdr3_aa: CASSLTGLAGANAGELFF; cdr3_nt: TGTGCCAGCAGCTTAACGGGACTAGCGGGAGCAAACGCCGGGGAGCTGTTTTTT
clone_size: many; j_call: TRBJ2-3; v_call: TRBV10-3; d_call: TRBD2; cdr3_aa: CAISTGLTDTQYF; cdr3_nt: TGTGCCATCAGCACGGGACTAACAGATACGCAGTATTTT
clone_size: .; j_call: TRBJ1-1; v_call: TRBV5-1; d_call: TRBD1; cdr3_aa: CASDPGQGDTEAFF; cdr3_nt: TGCGCCAGCGACCCGGGACAGGGAGACACTGAAGCTTTCTTT
clone_size: .; j_call: TRBJ2-6; v_call: TRBV2; d_call: .; cdr3_aa: CASSELGAGANVLTF; cdr3_nt: TGTGCCAGCAGTGAACTGGGCGCTGGGGCCAACGTCCTGACTTTC
clone_size: few; j_call: TRBJ2-7; v_call: TRBV30; d_call: .; cdr3_aa: CAWKYGTYEQYF; cdr3_nt: TGTGCCTGGAAATACGGGACCTACGAGCAGTACTTC
clone_size: many; j_call: TRBJ1-1; v_call: TRBV11-2; d_call: .; cdr3_aa: CASSISQNTEAFF; cdr3_nt: TGTGCCAGCAGCATTTCACAGAACACTGAAGCTTTCTTT
clone_size: many; j_call: TRBJ2-7; v_call: TRBV7-2; d_call: .; cdr3_aa: CASSLMQPVEQYF; cdr3_nt: TGTGCCAGCAGCTTAATGCAGCCCGTCGAGCAGTACTTC
clone_size: .; j_call: TRBJ2-7; v_call: TRBV29-1; d_call: .; cdr3_aa: CSVEENGSYEQYF; cdr3_nt: TGCAGCGTTGAAGAGAACGGCAGCTACGAGCAGTACTTC
clone_size: many; j_call: TRBJ1-2; v_call: TRBV11-2; d_call: .; cdr3_aa: CASSPKAGGTGVYGYTF; cdr3_nt: TGTGCCAGCAGCCCCAAAGCTGGGGGCACCGGAGTCTATGGCTACACCTTC
clone_size: .; j_call: TRBJ2-3; v_call: TRBV5-4; d_call: TRBD2; cdr3_aa: CASSTGTSTATDTQYF; cdr3_nt: TGTGCCAGCAGTACCGGGACTAGCACCGCCACAGATACGCAGTATTTT
clone_size: .; j_call: TRBJ2-4; v_call: TRBV11-1; d_call: .; cdr3_aa: CASSLARTTNIQYF; cdr3_nt: TGTGCCAGCAGCTTAGCCAGGACCACAAACATTCAGTACTTC
clone_size: few; j_call: TRBJ1-6; v_call: TRBV11-2; d_call: .; cdr3_aa: CASSLEWGRNSPLHF; cdr3_nt: TGTGCCAGCAGCTTAGAGTGGGGACGAAATTCACCCCTCCACTTT
clone_size: .; j_call: TRBJ2-7; v_call: TRBV27; d_call: .; cdr3_aa: CASSTVEFGDPYEQYF; cdr3_nt: TGTGCCAGCAGTACGGTTGAGTTTGGGGATCCCTACGAGCAGTACTTC
clone_size: few; j_call: TRBJ2-7; v_call: TRBV6-2/TRBV6-3; d_call: .; cdr3_aa: CASSYGVALEQYF; cdr3_nt: TGTGCCAGCAGTTACGGGGTAGCCCTGGAGCAGTACTTC
clone_size: .; j_call: TRBJ2-2; v_call: TRBV28; d_call: .; cdr3_aa: CASSLNVINTGKLFF; cdr3_nt: TGTGCCAGCAGTTTAAATGTGATCAACACCGGGAAGCTGTTTTTT